This TCR beta chain was retrieved from a study of blood T cell repertoires in COVID-19. In the study overall: Spain, Italy and the United States supplied samples that represented acute and convalescent COVID-19.

Each participant's cohort was designated according to participant-reported clinical history. Original analysis: It was from reference gene primer amplification that nucleated cell counts were estimated. The repertoire was sequenced with immunoSEQ multiplex PCR; TCRdb's copy has only in-frame clones and lacks some. V, J and clone size were drawn from that table, and D and trimming were deduced from the DNA. The sample consists of under 200,000 clones, roughly 83% of them appearing once. Germline assignment: CDR1 LGHNA and CDR2 YSLEER. This CDR3 contains 15 residues. With 1 base removed from V and 1 base from J, the gap between germline ends came to 10 bases.

The sample comprised PBMCs or T cells enriched from blood (not recorded which). This chain uses TRBV4-3 with TRBJ1-1; D remains ambiguous. The TCR was taken from a woman between 50 and 59 years old who had recovered from COVID-19. Written as DNA, the CDR3 is TGCGCCAGCAGCCAAGCACTTGGGCAGAACACTGAAGCTTTCTTT. Protein sequence: CASSQALGQNTEAFF.